This passage covers 24 T cell receptor beta chains from one sample sequenced in a study of graft-versus-host responses after intestinal transplantation. Their specific antigens are unknown. Assay: immunoSEQ multiplex PCR; the TCRdb copy retains only in-frame clones and omits some. The sample includes some 110,000 clones, more than 80% of them seen just once. Sample: unstimulated CD4+ T cells sorted from spleen or lymph node cells, taken before transplant. Receptors were obtained from a human donor who was the organ donor for an intestinal transplant.

This chain links TRBV19 with TRBJ1-2, with D perhaps TRBD1 (6 bases). The CDR3 spans 15 residues. V gave up 6 bases and J gave up 4 bases, with 18 bases separating them. Germline V CDR1 and CDR2: LNHDA, SQIVND (reference sequence). The CDR3 reads CASSPSGAGFYGYTF. CDR3 DNA: TGTGCCAGTAGCCCCTCAGGGGCGGGGTTCTATGGCTACACCTTC.

The V call is TRBV9, the J call TRBJ2-3; D may correspond to TRBD1 or TRBD2 (6 bases each). V was trimmed by 3 bases and J by 6 bases, leaving 20 bases between them. The CDR3 contains 16 residues. Germline V CDR1 and CDR2: SGDLS, YYNGEE. CDR3 DNA: TGTGCCAGCAGCGGGGGGGCTAGCCGGGTTGAGGATACGCAGTATTTT. It is translated as CASSGGASRVEDTQYF.

The J gene is TRBJ2-7, the V gene TRBV30, with 9 nucleotides matching TRBD2. Germline V gene data show CDR1 as GTSNPN and CDR2 as SVGIG (reference sequence). The CDR3 length is 13 residues. The V segment lost 2 bases and the J segment 4 bases; nucleotides outside the gene matches: 3. The CDR3 loop reads CAWSSGRTYEQYF. CDR3 nucleotides: TGTGCCTGGAGTAGCGGGAGGACTTACGAGCAGTACTTC.

The V call is TRBV7-2, the J call TRBJ2-5; D possibly corresponds to TRBD1 (5 bases). The CDR3 has 14 residues. V was clipped by 5 bases and J by 3 bases, with 13 bases between them. Germline V lookup: CDR1 SGHTA, CDR2 FQGNSA. CDR3 in DNA: TGTGCCAGCAGCACGAGGCAGGGTAAAGAGACCCAGTACTTC. Translation: CASSTRQGKETQYF.

The V gene is TRBV7-2, the J gene TRBJ2-3; D perhaps matches TRBD2 (6 bases). This CDR3 contains 17 residues. Deletions cut 1 base from V and 5 bases from J, with 19 bases between. From germline, CDR1 is SGHTA and CDR2 FQGNSA. The CDR3 region has the DNA TGTGCCAGCAGCTTAGGTCCCGGGAGCAGGTCGAAAGATACGCAGTATTTT. This sequence encodes CASSLGPGSRSKDTQYF.

Concerning this clone itself: A read error may produce the germline difference seen at one junction end. The rearrangement links TRBV11-2 to TRBJ2-7, with a weak D call TRBD1 (6 bases). This CDR3 is 14 amino acids long. Germline V CDR1 and CDR2: SGHAT, FQNNGV. Here the CDR3 DNA reads TGTGCCAGCAGCAAACTGGACAGATCTTACGAGCAGTGCTTC. Translated: CASSKLDRSYEQCF.

Here the CDR3 reads CASSKDAGANQPQHF. In nucleotides, the CDR3 is TGCGCCAGCAGTAAGGACGCAGGGGCCAATCAGCCCCAGCATTTT. The genes are TRBV5-1 and TRBJ1-5; possible D gene TRBD1, 6 bases. This CDR3 has 15 amino acids. The V gene's germline CDR1 is SGHRS and CDR2 YFSETQ. V was cut by 5 bases and J by 3 bases, with 15 bases left in between.

The chain is built from TRBV6-5 and TRBJ2-7; 11 bases map to TRBD2. The V segment lost 5 bases and the J segment 3 bases; nucleotides outside the gene matches: 6. Germline values: CDR1 MNHEY, CDR2 SVGAGI. CDR3 length: 15 residues. The CDR3 spells CASSTRTSGRYEQYF. The CDR3 DNA reads TGTGCCAGCAGTACCCGGACTAGCGGGCGCTACGAGCAGTACTTC.

The rearrangement links TRBV6-4 to TRBJ1-3, with D possibly being TRBD1 (5 bases). Germline V lookup: CDR1 MRHNA, CDR2 SNTAGT. CDR3 length: 16 residues. The V gene lost 2 bases and the J gene lost 0 bases, with 11 bases spanning the gap. In nucleotides, the CDR3 is TGTGCCAGCAGTGACCCAGGGAGCCCCTCTGGAAACACCATATATTTT. Protein sequence: CASSDPGSPSGNTIYF.

The chain is built from TRBV13 and TRBJ2-5; 9 nucleotides agree with TRBD2. CDR3 length: 16 amino acids. J gave up 0 bases and V 6 bases, and 8 bases lay outside the gene matches. Germline V gives CDR1 PRHDT, CDR2 FYEKMQ (reference sequence). Here the CDR3 reads CASSFERTSDQETQYF. Written as DNA, the CDR3 is TGTGCCAGCAGTTTCGAGCGGACTAGCGACCAAGAGACCCAGTACTTC.

The chain employs TRBV5-1 and TRBJ1-2; D unclear. Trimming removed 4 bases at V and 7 bases at J, with 14 bases between. CDR3 length: 13 residues. In germline, CDR1 is SGHRS, CDR2 YFSETQ. The CDR3 sequence is CASSLLPSSGYTF. The DNA of the CDR3 is TGCGCCAGCAGCCTTCTCCCATCTTCTGGCTACACCTTC. Combining the CDR3 with reference TRBV5-1 and TRBJ1-2 gives the whole variable domain KAGVTQTPRYLIKTRGQQVTLSCSPISGHRSVSWYQQTPGQGLQFLFEYFSETQRNKGNFPGRFSGRQFSNSRSEMNVSTLELGDSALYLCASSLLPSSGYTFGSGTRLTVV.

The chain recombines TRBV19 with TRBJ1-2; possible D gene TRBD1, 5 bases. The germline V and J ends were trimmed by 4 bases and 8 bases, with 14 bases remaining between them. The CDR3 covers 13 residues. CDR1 and CDR2 (germline): LNHDA, SQIVND (reference sequence). The CDR3 sequence: CASSKGASAGYTF. CDR3 sequence (DNA): TGTGCCAGTAGTAAAGGGGCGTCAGCGGGCTACACCTTC.

V usage is TRBV18 and J usage is TRBJ2-1; D is unclear. The CDR3 totals 13 residues. V shed 3 bases and J shed 4 bases, with 7 bases lying between them. Germline loops: CDR1 KGHSH, CDR2 LQKENI. CDR3 protein: CASSPVGYNEQFF. The CDR3 region has the DNA TGTGCCAGCTCACCGGTGGGATACAATGAGCAGTTCTTC.

The CDR3 region has the DNA TGTGCCAGCAGCAAAAAACCACAGGGTAAGTTCGCGTACAAAAACATTCAGTACTTC. This sequence encodes CASSKKPQGKFAYKNIQYF. The gene calls are TRBV21-1 and TRBJ2-4; TRBD1 reflects the table's D call only, with no check against the DNA. TRBV21-1 is flagged as a pseudogene. This CDR3 region has 19 residues.

The V call is TRBV7-2, the J call TRBJ1-2, with D possibly being TRBD1 (5 bases). CDR1 is SGHTA, CDR2 FQGNSA, per germline. This CDR3 has 14 amino acids. Deletions cut 0 bases from V and 6 bases from J, with 11 bases between. As DNA, the CDR3 is TGTGCCAGCAGCTTAGCGAGGGACGGGAATGGCTACACCTTC. Residues: CASSLARDGNGYTF.

V is TRBV7-9 and J is TRBJ2-7; D may be TRBD2 (5 bases). With 4 bases removed from V and 12 bases from J, the gap between germline ends came to 19 bases. The CDR3 runs to 13 residues. Per the germline V gene, CDR1 is SEHNR and CDR2 is FQNEAQ (reference sequence). CDR3 nucleotides: TGTGCCAGCAGCTCCGGTGCCTCGGGGAGTACGTACTTC. Protein product: CASSSGASGSTYF. Variable domain in full (rest from reference TRBV7-9 and TRBJ2-7): DTGVSQNPRHKITKRGQNVTFRCDPISEHNRLYWYRQTLGQGPEFLTYFQNEAQLEKSRLLSDRFSAERPKGSFSTLEIQRTEQGDSAMYLCASSSGASGSTYFGPGTRLTVT.

The chain couples TRBV7-9 to TRBJ1-2, with D unresolved. V lost 4 bases to trimming and J lost 4 bases, with 13 bases between them. CDR3 length equals 14 residues. Germline V gene sequence: CDR1 SEHNR, CDR2 FQNEAQ (reference sequence). CDR3 in amino acids: CASSSSGPAYGYTF. The DNA for the CDR3 is TGTGCCAGCAGCTCATCCGGGCCCGCCTATGGCTACACCTTC.

This clone was found once. The chain combines TRBV30 with TRBJ1-1; D may be TRBD1 (6 bases). The CDR3 covers 13 residues. Trimming took 2 bases from V and 1 from J, leaving 8 bases between them. The V gene's germline CDR1 is GTSNPN and CDR2 SVGIG (reference sequence). The CDR3 sequence: CAWSWGQNTEAFF. In DNA form, the CDR3 reads TGTGCCTGGAGTTGGGGACAGAACACTGAAGCTTTCTTT. The entire variable domain, with the rest obtained from reference TRBV30 and TRBJ1-1, is as follows: SQTIHQWPATLVQPVGSPLSLECTVEGTSNPNLYWYRQAAGRGLQLLFYSVGIGQISSEVPQNLSASRPQDRQFILSSKKLLLSDSGFYLCAWSWGQNTEAFFGQGTRLTVV.

This chain connects TRBV4-1 to TRBJ2-7; 10 bases agree with TRBD2. V was clipped by 4 bases and J by 5 bases; unmatched bases: 20. Germline V gene lookup returns CDR1 MGHRA and CDR2 YSYEKL. The CDR3 covers 19 residues. In DNA, the CDR3 is TGCGCCAGCAGCCCTCGGACAGGGTCCCCTCTAGCGGGAGCCCACGAGCAGTACTTC. Translation gives CASSPRTGSPLAGAHEQYF.

This sequence joins TRBV5-4 and TRBJ1-2; D is unclear. V gave up 0 bases and J gave up 0 bases, with 6 bases separating them. Germline CDR1 and CDR2: SGHNT and YYREEE (reference sequence). The CDR3 has 14 residues. This CDR3 is CASSLGSANYGYTF. DNA for the CDR3: TGTGCCAGCAGCTTGGGATCAGCTAACTATGGCTACACCTTC.

This clone was counted once. This chain links TRBV4-2 with TRBJ2-5, with 10 positions matching TRBD2. This CDR3 is built from 19 residues. CDR1 and CDR2 from the germline V gene are LGHNA and YNFKEQ. V dropped 0 bases and J dropped 4; count of bases not matched to a gene: 14. CDR3 loop: CASSQDLLRASGSGETQYF. CDR3 sequence (DNA): TGTGCCAGCAGCCAAGATCTTTTAAGGGCTAGCGGGAGCGGAGAGACCCAGTACTTC.

The V call is TRBV7-9, the J call TRBJ2-1; D is unclear. This CDR3 spans 15 amino acids. V dropped 5 bases and J dropped 0 bases, with 11 bases sitting between them. Germline CDR1 is SEHNR and CDR2 is FQNEAQ (reference sequence). The CDR3 DNA reads TGTGCCAGCAGCCCGTCGGTCAGCTCCTACAATGAGCAGTTCTTC. This encodes CASSPSVSSYNEQFF.

V is TRBV5-8 and J is TRBJ2-5; 10 nucleotides agree with TRBD2. The DNA matches TRBJ2-7 better at its end, which makes the J call doubtful. Germline CDR1 reads SGHTS; CDR2 reads YDEGEE. The CDR3 has 15 amino acids. CDR3 amino acids: CASSRRLAGAYEQYF. Here the CDR3 DNA reads TGTGCCAGCAGCCGACGGCTAGCGGGGGCCTACGAGCAGTACTTC.

The J gene is TRBJ2-3, the V gene TRBV10-3; no reliable D call. Germline V gene lookup returns CDR1 ENHRY and CDR2 SYGVKD. This CDR3 is 14 amino acids long. V was trimmed by 5 bases and J by 2 bases, leaving 11 bases between them. Here the CDR3 DNA reads TGTGCCATCAGTAGGCCTCCCCTCACAGATACGCAGTATTTT. It codes for CAISRPPLTDTQYF.